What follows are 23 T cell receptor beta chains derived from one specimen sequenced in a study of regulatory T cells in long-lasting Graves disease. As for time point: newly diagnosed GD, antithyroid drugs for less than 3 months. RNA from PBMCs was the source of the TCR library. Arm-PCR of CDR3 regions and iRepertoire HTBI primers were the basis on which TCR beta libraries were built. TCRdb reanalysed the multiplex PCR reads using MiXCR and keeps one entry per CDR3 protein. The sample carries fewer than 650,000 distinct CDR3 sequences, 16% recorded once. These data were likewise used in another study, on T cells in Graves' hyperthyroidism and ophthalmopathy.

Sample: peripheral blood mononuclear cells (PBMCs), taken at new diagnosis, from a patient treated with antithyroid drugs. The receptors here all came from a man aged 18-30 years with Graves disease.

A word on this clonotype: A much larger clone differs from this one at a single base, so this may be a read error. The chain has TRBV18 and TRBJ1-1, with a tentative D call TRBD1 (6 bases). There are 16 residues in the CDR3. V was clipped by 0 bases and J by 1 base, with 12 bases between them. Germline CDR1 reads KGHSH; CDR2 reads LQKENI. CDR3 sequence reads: CASSPPSGEENTEAFF. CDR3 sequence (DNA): TGTGCCAGCTCACCACCATCAGGGGAGGAGAACACTGAAGCTTTCTTT. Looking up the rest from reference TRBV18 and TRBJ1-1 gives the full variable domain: NAGVMQNPRHLVRRRGQEARLRCSPMKGHSHVYWYRQLPEEGLKFMVYLQKENIIDESGMPKERFSAEFPKEGPSILRIQQVVRGDSAAYFCASSPPSGEENTEAFFGQGTRLTVV.

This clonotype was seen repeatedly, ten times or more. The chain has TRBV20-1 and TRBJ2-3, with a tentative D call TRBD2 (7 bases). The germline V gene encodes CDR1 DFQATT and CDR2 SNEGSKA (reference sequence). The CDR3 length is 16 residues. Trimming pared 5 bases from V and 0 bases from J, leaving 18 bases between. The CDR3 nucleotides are TGCAGTGCTCATCCCCTAGGGGGGGCTAGCACAGATACGCAGTATTTT. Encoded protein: CSAHPLGGASTDTQYF.

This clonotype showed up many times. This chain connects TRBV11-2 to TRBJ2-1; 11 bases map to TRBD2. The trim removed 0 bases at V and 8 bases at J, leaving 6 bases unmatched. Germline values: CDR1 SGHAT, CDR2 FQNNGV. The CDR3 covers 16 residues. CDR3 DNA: TGTGCCAGCAGCTTAGAGGGGTCTAGCGGGAGGCATGAGCAGTTCTTC. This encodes CASSLEGSSGRHEQFF. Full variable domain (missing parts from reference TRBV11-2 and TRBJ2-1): EAGVAQSPRYKIIEKRQSVAFWCNPISGHATLYWYQQILGQGPKLLIQFQNNGVVDDSQLPKDRFSAERLKGVDSTLKIQPAKLEDSAVYLCASSLEGSSGRHEQFFGPGTRLTVL.

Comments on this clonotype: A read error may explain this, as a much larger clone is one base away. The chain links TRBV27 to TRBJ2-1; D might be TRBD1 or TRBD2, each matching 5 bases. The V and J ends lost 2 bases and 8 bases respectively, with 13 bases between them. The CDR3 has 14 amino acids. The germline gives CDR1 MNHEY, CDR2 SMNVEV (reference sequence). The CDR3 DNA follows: TGTGCCAGCAGTTTAACCGGGGCAGTGTATGAGCAGTTCTTC. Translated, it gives CASSLTGAVYEQFF.

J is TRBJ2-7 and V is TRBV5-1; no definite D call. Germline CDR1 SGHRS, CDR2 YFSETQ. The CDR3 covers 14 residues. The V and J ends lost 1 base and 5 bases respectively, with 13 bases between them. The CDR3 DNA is TGCGCCAGCAGCTTGAATGGGGATATCGACGAGCAGTACTTC. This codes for CASSLNGDIDEQYF.

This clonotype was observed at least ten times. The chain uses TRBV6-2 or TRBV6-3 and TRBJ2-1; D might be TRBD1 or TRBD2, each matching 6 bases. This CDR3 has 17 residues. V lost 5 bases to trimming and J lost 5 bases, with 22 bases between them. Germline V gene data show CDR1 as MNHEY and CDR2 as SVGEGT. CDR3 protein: CASSTGTLFGYNNEQFF. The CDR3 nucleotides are TGTGCCAGCAGTACAGGGACTCTCTTTGGGTATAACAATGAGCAGTTCTTC.

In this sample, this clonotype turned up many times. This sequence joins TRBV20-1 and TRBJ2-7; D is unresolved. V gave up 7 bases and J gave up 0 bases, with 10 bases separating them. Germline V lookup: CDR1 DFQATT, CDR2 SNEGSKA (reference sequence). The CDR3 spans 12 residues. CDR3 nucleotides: TGCAGTGTGCAGCCGAGCTCCTACGAGCAGTACTTC. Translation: CSVQPSSYEQYF.

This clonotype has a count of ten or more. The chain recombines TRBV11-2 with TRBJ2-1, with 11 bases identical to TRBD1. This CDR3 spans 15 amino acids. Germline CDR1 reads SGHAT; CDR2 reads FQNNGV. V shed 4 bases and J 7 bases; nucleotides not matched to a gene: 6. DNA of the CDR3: TGTGCCAGCAGCTGGGGGACAGGGGGAAATAATGAGCAGTTCTTC. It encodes CASSWGTGGNNEQFF.

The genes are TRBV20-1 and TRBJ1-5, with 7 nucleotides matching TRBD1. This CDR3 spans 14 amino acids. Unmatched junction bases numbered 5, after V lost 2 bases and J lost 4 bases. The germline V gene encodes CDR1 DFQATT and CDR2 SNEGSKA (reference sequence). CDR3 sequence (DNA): TGCAGTGCTAGATCACAGGGGCGGAATCAGCCCCAGCATTTT. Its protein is CSARSQGRNQPQHF.

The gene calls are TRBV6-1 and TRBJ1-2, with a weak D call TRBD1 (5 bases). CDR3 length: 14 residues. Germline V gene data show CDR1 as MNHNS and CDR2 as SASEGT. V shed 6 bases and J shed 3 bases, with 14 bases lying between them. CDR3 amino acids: CASRPSGTDYGYTF. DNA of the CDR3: TGTGCCAGCAGACCTTCTGGGACGGACTATGGCTACACCTTC.

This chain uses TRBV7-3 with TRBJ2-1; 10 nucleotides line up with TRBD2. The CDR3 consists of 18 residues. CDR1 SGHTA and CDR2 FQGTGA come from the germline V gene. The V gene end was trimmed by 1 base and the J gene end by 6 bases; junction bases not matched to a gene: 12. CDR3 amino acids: CASSLIPQAGGRPNEQFF. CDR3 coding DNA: TGTGCCAGCAGCTTAATCCCCCAAGCGGGAGGGCGCCCCAATGAGCAGTTCTTC.

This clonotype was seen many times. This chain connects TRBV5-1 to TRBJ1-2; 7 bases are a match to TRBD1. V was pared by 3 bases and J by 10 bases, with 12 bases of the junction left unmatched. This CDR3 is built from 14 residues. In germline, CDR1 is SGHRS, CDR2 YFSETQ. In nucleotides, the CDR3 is TGCGCCAGCAGCTCCATGGGACAGTCGACGGACTACACCTTC. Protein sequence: CASSSMGQSTDYTF.

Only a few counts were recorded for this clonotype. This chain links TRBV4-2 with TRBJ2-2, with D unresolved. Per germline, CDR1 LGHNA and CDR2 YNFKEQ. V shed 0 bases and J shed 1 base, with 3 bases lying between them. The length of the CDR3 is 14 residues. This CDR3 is CASSQDLNTGELFF. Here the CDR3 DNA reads TGTGCCAGCAGCCAAGATTTGAACACCGGGGAGCTGTTTTTT.

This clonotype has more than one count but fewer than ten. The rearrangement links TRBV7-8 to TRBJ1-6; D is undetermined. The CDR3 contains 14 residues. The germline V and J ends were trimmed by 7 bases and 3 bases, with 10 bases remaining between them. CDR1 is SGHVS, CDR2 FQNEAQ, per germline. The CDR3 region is CASTQGVYNSPLHF. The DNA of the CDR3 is TGTGCCAGCACCCAAGGCGTCTATAATTCACCCCTCCACTTT. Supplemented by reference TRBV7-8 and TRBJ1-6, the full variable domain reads GAGVSQSPRYKVAKRGQDVALRCDPISGHVSLFWYQQALGQGPEFLTYFQNEAQLDKSGLPSDRFFAERPEGSVSTLKIQRTQQEDSAVYLCASTQGVYNSPLHFGNGTRLTVT.

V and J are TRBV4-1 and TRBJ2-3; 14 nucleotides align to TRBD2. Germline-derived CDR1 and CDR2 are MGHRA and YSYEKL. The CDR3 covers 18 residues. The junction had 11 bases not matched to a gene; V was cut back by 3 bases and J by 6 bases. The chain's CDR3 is CASSQARLAGGQGDTQYF. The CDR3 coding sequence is TGCGCCAGCAGCCAGGCCCGACTAGCGGGAGGGCAGGGGGATACGCAGTATTTT.

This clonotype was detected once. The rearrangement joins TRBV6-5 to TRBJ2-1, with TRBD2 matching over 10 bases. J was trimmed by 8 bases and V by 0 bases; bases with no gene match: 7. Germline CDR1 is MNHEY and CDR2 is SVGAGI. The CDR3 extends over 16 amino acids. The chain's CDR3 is CASSYSSGRALYEQFF. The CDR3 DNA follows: TGTGCCAGCAGTTACTCCAGCGGGAGGGCCTTGTATGAGCAGTTCTTC.

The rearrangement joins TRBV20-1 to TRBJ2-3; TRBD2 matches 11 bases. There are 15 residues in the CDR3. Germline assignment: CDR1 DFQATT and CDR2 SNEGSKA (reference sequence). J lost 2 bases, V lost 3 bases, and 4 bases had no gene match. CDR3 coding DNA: TGCAGTGCTAGTTCGACTAGCGGGACCACAGATACGCAGTATTTT. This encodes CSASSTSGTTDTQYF.

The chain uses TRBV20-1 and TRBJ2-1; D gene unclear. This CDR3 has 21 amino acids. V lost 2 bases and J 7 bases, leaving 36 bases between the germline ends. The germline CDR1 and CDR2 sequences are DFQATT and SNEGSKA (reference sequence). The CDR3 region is CSARPPPGVQREGGDWNEQFF. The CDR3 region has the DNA TGCAGTGCTAGACCCCCTCCGGGCGTCCAAAGAGAAGGTGGTGATTGGAATGAGCAGTTCTTC.

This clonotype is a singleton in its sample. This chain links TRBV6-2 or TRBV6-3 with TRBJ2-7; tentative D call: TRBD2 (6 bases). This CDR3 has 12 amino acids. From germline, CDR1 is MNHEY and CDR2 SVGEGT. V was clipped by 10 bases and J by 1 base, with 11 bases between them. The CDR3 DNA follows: TGTGCCACGACGGAGGGTTCCTACGAGCAGTACTTC. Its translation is CATTEGSYEQYF.

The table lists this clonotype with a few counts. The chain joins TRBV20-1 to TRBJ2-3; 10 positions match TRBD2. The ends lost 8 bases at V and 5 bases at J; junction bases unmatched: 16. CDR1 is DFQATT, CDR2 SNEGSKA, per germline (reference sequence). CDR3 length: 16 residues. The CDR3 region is CSQGRGLAGVEDTQYF. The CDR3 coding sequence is TGCAGTCAGGGCCGGGGCCTAGCGGGAGTGGAAGATACGCAGTATTTT.

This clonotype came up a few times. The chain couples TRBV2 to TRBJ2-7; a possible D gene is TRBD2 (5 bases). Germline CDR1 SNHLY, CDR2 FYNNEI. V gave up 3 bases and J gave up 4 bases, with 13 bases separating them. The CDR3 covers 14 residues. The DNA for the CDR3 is TGTGCCAGCAGTGAGCGGGCAATAGGGTACGAGCAGTACTTC. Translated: CASSERAIGYEQYF.

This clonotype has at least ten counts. In DNA, the CDR3 is TGCAGTGCTAGTACGGGAGGGGGAGGAGATACGCAGTATTTT. Amino acid sequence: CSASTGGGGDTQYF. The chain recombines TRBV20-1 with TRBJ2-3; 8 nucleotides match TRBD2. V lost 3 bases, J lost 5 bases, and 7 bases stayed unmatched. Germline loops: CDR1 DFQATT, CDR2 SNEGSKA (reference sequence). CDR3 length: 14 amino acids.

The chain's CDR3 is CASSPGLAPDYEQYF. CDR3 DNA: TGTGCCAGTAGTCCTGGACTAGCGCCCGACTACGAGCAGTACTTC. The genes are TRBV19 and TRBJ2-7; TRBD2 aligns across 9 bases. CDR3 length equals 15 residues. Looked up from germline, CDR1 is LNHDA and CDR2 is SQIVND (reference sequence). Germline trimming cut 5 bases from V and 3 bases from J; bases unmatched to any gene: 8. Drawing the rest from reference TRBV19 and TRBJ2-7, the complete variable domain is DGGITQSPKYLFRKEGQNVTLSCEQNLNHDAMYWYRQDPGQGLRLIYYSQIVNDFQKGDIAEGYSVSREKKESFPLTVTSAQKNPTAFYLCASSPGLAPDYEQYFGPGTRLTVT.